The 15 T cell receptor beta chains listed next were all sequenced from one sample in a study of shared clonotypes between healthy human individuals. Sequenced by immunoSEQ multiplex PCR; TCRdb stores in-frame clones only, minus some. The sample carries 600,000 to 800,000 clones, over 60% recorded once. What was sequenced was memory CD4+ T cells sorted from blood. This sample's subset: CD45RA-negative fraction. The receptors were gathered from a woman in her 30s in good health.

DNA of the CDR3: TGTGCCACCAGCAGAGATCCTAGCGGGAGTGGAGAGACCCAGTACTTC. Translated, it gives CATSRDPSGSGETQYF. The chain uses TRBV15 and TRBJ2-5; 10 bases agree with TRBD2. Germline-derived CDR1 and CDR2 are LNHNV and YYDKDF (reference sequence). The CDR3 is 16 residues long. With V trimmed by 0 bases and J by 4 bases, 5 bases remained unmatched.

The J gene is TRBJ2-1, the V gene TRBV4-1; D is unresolved. Germline V gives CDR1 MGHRA, CDR2 YSYEKL. The CDR3 sequence is 13 residues long. V dropped 0 bases and J dropped 7 bases, with 7 bases sitting between them. The CDR3 DNA is TGCGCCAGCAGCCAAGAAACGCAAAATGAGCAGTTCTTC. Encoded protein: CASSQETQNEQFF.

The genes are TRBV4-1 and TRBJ1-3; D gene ambiguous. V was trimmed by 2 bases and J by 0 bases, leaving 8 bases between them. The CDR3 is 15 residues long. Per the germline V gene, CDR1 is MGHRA and CDR2 is YSYEKL. CDR3 residues: CASSQSASSGNTIYF. CDR3 DNA sequence: TGCGCCAGCAGCCAATCGGCCAGCTCTGGAAACACCATATATTTT.

This CDR3 is CASSPLSAQETQYF. The DNA for the CDR3 is TGTGCCAGCAGCCCGCTAAGCGCGCAAGAGACCCAGTACTTC. J is TRBJ2-5 and V is TRBV7-2; D remains ambiguous. Trimming took off 5 bases at V and 2 bases at J, with 12 bases between the two ends. The CDR3 length is 14 residues. Germline assignment: CDR1 SGHTA and CDR2 FQGNSA.

This clone showed up just a few times. The chain uses TRBV18 and TRBJ2-7; D not certain. Between the trimmed V and J ends, which lost 2 bases and 9 bases, there was a span of 14 bases. This CDR3 is 13 amino acids long. Per the germline V gene, CDR1 is KGHSH and CDR2 is LQKENI. The CDR3 is CASSPSRASAQYF. In DNA form, the CDR3 reads TGTGCCAGCTCACCATCAAGGGCCTCCGCGCAGTACTTC. Together with reference TRBV18 and TRBJ2-7, the CDR3 gives the full variable domain: NAGVMQNPRHLVRRRGQEARLRCSPMKGHSHVYWYRQLPEEGLKFMVYLQKENIIDESGMPKERFSAEFPKEGPSILRIQQVVRGDSAAYFCASSPSRASAQYFGPGTRLTVT.

The rearrangement links TRBV5-1 to TRBJ2-1; TRBD2 aligns across 12 bases. Germline loops: CDR1 SGHRS, CDR2 YFSETQ. J was trimmed by 7 bases and V by 5 bases; bases with no gene match: 13. The CDR3 is 17 amino acids. CDR3 sequence: CASSFPTLAGGGNEQFF. DNA of the CDR3: TGCGCCAGCAGTTTCCCTACACTAGCGGGAGGCGGTAATGAGCAGTTCTTC.

The table lists this clone with many counts. The junction departs from germline at one end; a sequencing error may be responsible. The genes are TRBV5-3 and TRBJ1-2; D remains unclear. TRBV5-3 is noted as an ORF with a role that remains uncertain. The CDR3 length is 12 residues. This chain's CDR3 is CASSLRGYGYTF. The CDR3 DNA sequence: TGTGCCAGCAGCTTGCGGGGATATGGCTACACCTTC.

V gene TRBV11-2 combines with J gene TRBJ2-7, with D perhaps matching TRBD1 (6 bases). Germline values: CDR1 SGHAT, CDR2 FQNNGV. Trimming took 1 base from V and 2 from J, leaving 9 bases between them. This CDR3 contains 14 residues. The CDR3 here is CASSLANRAYEQYF. CDR3 sequence (DNA): TGTGCCAGCAGCTTAGCGAACAGGGCCTACGAGCAGTACTTC.

This chain joins TRBV6-7 and TRBJ1-2; TRBD1 agrees at 7 bases. TRBV6-7 falls under the ORF class, with uncertain function. V shed 0 bases, J shed 8 bases, and the junction held 12 bases outside the gene matches. The CDR3 has 16 residues. CDR3 sequence reads: CASSYSAGTEDPGYTF. The CDR3 region has the DNA TGTGCCAGCAGTTACTCGGCCGGGACAGAGGATCCGGGCTACACCTTC.

This clone appeared a few times. The chain joins TRBV28 to TRBJ1-2, with 7 bases that match TRBD1. The CDR3 runs 14 residues. V trimming: 5 bases; J trimming: 7 bases; junction bases outside the gene matches: 10. From germline, CDR1 is MDHEN and CDR2 SYDVKM. The DNA of the CDR3 is TGTGCCAGCAGTGGGGACAGCGGCCGGGGTGGCTACACCTTC. It codes for CASSGDSGRGGYTF.

The V and J genes are TRBV19 and TRBJ2-7; 10 bases are shared with TRBD1. V shed 3 bases, J shed 0 bases, and the junction held 2 bases outside the gene matches. In germline, CDR1 is LNHDA, CDR2 SQIVND (reference sequence). The CDR3 length is 15 residues. CDR3 coding DNA: TGTGCCAGTAGTATGGGGACAGGGGACTCCTACGAGCAGTACTTC. It codes for CASSMGTGDSYEQYF.

The V and J genes are TRBV2 and TRBJ2-7; 8 bases are a match to TRBD2. J gave up 0 bases and V 5 bases, and 3 bases lay outside the gene matches. CDR1 SNHLY and CDR2 FYNNEI come from the germline V gene. This CDR3 has 14 amino acids. Written as DNA, the CDR3 is TGTGCCAGCAGTAGGACTAGCATCTCCTACGAGCAGTACTTC. It is translated as CASSRTSISYEQYF.

The chain links TRBV27 to TRBJ2-3; D gene uncertain. The CDR3 loop spans 13 amino acids. Trimming took 3 bases from V and 1 from J, leaving 5 bases between them. Germline CDR1 and CDR2: MNHEY and SMNVEV (reference sequence). CDR3 region: CASSFPGTDTQYF. DNA of the CDR3: TGTGCCAGCAGTTTCCCCGGCACAGATACGCAGTATTTT.

There are a few counts of this clone. This chain joins TRBV15 and TRBJ1-3; a possible D gene is TRBD1 (5 bases). Trimming removed 5 bases at V and 1 base at J, with 12 bases between. The CDR3 length is 15 residues. Per the germline V gene, CDR1 is LNHNV and CDR2 is YYDKDF (reference sequence). CDR3 loop: CATSWGLLSGNTIYF. Here the CDR3 DNA reads TGTGCCACCAGCTGGGGACTGCTATCTGGAAACACCATATATTTT.

Notes on this clone: The sample holds other DNA sequences that translate to the same CDR3. The chain joins TRBV5-1 to TRBJ1-1, with 11 bases fitting TRBD1. Per germline, CDR1 SGHRS and CDR2 YFSETQ. V lost 4 bases to trimming and J lost 8 bases; unmatched junction nucleotides: 7. The CDR3 totals 14 residues. CDR3 sequence: CASSPGTGGLEAFF. The CDR3 region has the DNA TGCGCCAGCAGCCCGGGGACAGGGGGGTTGGAAGCTTTCTTT.